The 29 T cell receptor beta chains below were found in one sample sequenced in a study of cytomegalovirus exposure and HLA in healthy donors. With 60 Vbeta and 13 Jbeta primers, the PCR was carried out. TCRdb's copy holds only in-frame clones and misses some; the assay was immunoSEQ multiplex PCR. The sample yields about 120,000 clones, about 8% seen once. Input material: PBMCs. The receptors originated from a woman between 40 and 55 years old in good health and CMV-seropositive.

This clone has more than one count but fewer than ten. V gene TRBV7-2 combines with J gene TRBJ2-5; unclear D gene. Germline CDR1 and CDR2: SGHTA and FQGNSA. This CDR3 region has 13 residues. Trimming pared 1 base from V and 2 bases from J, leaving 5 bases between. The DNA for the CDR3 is TGTGCCAGCAGCTTAGTCGGGCAAGAGACCCAGTACTTC. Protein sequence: CASSLVGQETQYF.

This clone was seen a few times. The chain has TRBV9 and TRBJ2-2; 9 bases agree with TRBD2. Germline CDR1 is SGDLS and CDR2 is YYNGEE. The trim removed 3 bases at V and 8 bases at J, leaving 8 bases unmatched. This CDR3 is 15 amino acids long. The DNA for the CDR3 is TGTGCCAGCAGCGGCGGGGGGGGGATCCGTGGGGAGCTGTTTTTT. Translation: CASSGGGGIRGELFF.

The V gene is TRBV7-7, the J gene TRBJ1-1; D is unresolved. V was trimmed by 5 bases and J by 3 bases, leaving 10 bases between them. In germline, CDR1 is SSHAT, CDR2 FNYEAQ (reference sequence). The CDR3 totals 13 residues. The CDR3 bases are TGTGCCAGCAGCAGAATTAGCGACACTGAAGCTTTCTTT. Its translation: CASSRISDTEAFF. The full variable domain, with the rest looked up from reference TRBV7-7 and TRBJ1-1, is GAGVSQSPRYKVTKRGQDVTLRCDPISSHATLYWYQQALGQGPEFLTYFNYEAQPDKSGLPSDRFSAERPEGSISTLTIQRTEQRDSAMYRCASSRISDTEAFFGQGTRLTVV.

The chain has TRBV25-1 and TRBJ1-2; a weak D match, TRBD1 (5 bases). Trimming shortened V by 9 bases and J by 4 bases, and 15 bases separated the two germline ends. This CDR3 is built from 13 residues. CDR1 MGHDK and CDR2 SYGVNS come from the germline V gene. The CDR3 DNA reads TGTGCCAGAAGCGAGACAAGGGGCTATGGCTACACCTTC. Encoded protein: CARSETRGYGYTF.

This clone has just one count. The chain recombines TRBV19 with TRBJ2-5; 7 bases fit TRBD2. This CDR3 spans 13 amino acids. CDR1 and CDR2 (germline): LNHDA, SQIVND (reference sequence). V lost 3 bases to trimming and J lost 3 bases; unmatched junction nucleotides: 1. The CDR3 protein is CASSIAGEETQYF. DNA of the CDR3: TGTGCCAGTAGTATCGCGGGGGAAGAGACCCAGTACTTC.

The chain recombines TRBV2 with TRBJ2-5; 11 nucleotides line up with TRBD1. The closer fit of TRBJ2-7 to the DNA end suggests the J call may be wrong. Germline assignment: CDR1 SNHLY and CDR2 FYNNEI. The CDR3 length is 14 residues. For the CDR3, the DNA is TGTGCCAGCAGAACCGGGACAGGGGGCTACGAGCAGTACTTC. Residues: CASRTGTGGYEQYF.

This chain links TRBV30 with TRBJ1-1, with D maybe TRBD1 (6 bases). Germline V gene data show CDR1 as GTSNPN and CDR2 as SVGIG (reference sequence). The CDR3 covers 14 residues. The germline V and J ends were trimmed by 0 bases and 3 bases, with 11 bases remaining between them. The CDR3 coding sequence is TGTGCCTGGAGTGTAGGGCAGGGGTACACTGAAGCTTTCTTT. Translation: CAWSVGQGYTEAFF.

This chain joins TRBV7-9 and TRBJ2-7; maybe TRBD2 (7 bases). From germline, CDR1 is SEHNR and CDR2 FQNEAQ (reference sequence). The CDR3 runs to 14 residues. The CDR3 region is CVYEGEGVSYEQYF. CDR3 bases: TGTGTCTACGAAGGGGAGGGGGTTAGCTACGAGCAGTACTTC.

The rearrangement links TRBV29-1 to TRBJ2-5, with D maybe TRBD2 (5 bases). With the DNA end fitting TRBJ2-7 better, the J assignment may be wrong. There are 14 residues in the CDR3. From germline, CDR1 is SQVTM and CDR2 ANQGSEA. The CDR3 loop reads CSVVGWAGSYEQYF. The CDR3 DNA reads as TGCAGCGTTGTAGGGTGGGCTGGGAGTTACGAGCAGTACTTC.

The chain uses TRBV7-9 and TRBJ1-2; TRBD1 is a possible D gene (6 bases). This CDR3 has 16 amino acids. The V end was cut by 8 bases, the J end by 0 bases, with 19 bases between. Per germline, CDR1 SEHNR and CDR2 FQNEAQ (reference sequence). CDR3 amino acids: CASGDRLHIANYGYTF. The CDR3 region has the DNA TGTGCCAGCGGCGACAGGTTGCATATAGCTAACTATGGCTACACCTTC.

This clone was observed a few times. CDR3 coding DNA: TGTGCCAGCAAGGGGTGGGACAGAGACACAGATACGCAGTATTTT. Translation gives CASKGWDRDTDTQYF. This chain uses TRBV6-5 with TRBJ2-3; 7 nucleotides line up with TRBD1. The CDR3 is made up of 15 amino acids. Looked up from germline, CDR1 is MNHEY and CDR2 is SVGAGI. The V gene end was trimmed by 7 bases and the J gene end by 2 bases; junction bases not matched to a gene: 9.

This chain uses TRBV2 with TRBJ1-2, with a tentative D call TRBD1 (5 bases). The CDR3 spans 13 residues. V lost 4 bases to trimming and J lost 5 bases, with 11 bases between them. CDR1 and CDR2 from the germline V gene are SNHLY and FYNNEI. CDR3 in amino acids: CASSGARVYGYTF. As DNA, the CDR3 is TGTGCCAGCAGTGGCGCCAGGGTATATGGCTACACCTTC.

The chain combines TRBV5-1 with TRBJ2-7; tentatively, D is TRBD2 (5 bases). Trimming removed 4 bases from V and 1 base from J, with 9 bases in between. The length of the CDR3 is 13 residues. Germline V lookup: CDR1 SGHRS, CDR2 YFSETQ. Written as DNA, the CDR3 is TGCGCCAGCAGCCGGACTGTTTCCTACGAGCAGTACTTC. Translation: CASSRTVSYEQYF.

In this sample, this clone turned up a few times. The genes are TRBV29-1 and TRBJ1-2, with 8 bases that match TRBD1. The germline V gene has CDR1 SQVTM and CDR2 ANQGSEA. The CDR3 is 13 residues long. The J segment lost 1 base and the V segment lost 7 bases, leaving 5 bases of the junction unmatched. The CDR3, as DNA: TGCAGCGCCAGCACAGGGGGTAACTATGGCTACACCTTC. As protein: CSASTGGNYGYTF.

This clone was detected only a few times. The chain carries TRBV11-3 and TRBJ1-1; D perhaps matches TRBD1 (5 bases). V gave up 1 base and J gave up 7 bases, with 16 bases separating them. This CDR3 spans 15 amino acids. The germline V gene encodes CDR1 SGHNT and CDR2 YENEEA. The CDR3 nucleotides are TGTGCCAGCAGCTTAGGGGGTACGGGGGAGGTTGAAGCTTTCTTT. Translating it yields CASSLGGTGEVEAFF.

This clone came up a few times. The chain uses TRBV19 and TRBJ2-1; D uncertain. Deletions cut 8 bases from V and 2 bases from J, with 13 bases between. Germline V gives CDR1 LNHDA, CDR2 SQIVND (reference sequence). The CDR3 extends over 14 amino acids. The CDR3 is CASSRDRAYNEQFF. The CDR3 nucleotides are TGTGCCAGTTCTCGCGATCGGGCCTACAATGAGCAGTTCTTC.

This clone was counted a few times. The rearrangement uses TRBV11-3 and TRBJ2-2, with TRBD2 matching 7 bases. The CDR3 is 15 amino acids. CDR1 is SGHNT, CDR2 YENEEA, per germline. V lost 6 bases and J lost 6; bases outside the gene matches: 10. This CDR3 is CASSPPLGGAGELFF. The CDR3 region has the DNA TGTGCCAGCAGTCCTCCCTTGGGAGGGGCCGGGGAGCTGTTTTTT.

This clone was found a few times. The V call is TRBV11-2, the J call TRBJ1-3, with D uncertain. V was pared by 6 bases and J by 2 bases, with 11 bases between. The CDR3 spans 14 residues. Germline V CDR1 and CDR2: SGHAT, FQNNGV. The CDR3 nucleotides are TGTGCCAGCAGGCTGGGAGGGCCTGGAAACACCATATATTTT. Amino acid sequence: CASRLGGPGNTIYF.

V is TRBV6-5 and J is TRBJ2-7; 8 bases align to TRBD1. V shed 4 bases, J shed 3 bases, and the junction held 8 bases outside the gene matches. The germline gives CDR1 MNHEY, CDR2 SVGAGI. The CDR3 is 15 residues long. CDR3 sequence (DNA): TGTGCCAGCAGTTCGACCCCGGGACAGGACTACGAGCAGTACTTC. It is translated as CASSSTPGQDYEQYF.

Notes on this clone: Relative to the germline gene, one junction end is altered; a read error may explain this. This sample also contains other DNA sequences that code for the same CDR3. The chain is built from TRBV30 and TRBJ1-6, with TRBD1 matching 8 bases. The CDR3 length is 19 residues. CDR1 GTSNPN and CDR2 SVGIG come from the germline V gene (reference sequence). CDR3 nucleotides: TGTGCCTGGAGCCCCGGACAGGGACGTCCCCGCTCCTATAATTCCCCCCTCCACTTT. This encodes CAWSPGQGRPRSYNSPLHF.

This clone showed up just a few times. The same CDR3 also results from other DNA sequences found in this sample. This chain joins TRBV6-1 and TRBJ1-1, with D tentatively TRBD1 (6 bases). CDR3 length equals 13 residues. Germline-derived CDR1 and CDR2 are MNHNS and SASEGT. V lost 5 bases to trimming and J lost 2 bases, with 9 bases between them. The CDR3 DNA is TGTGCCAGCAGTAGGACAGTAAACACTGAAGCTTTCTTT. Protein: CASSRTVNTEAFF.

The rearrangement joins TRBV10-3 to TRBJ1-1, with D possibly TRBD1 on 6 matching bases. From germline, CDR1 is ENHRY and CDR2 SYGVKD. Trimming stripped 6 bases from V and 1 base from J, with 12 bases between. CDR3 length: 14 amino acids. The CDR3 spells CAISVQGENTEAFF. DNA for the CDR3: TGTGCCATCAGCGTACAGGGAGAGAACACTGAAGCTTTCTTT.

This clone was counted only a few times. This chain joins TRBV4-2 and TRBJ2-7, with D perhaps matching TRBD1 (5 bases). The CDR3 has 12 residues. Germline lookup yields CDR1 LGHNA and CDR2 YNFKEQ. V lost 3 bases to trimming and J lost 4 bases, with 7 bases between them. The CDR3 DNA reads TGTGCCAGCAGCCAGACAGCTTACGAGCAGTACTTC. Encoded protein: CASSQTAYEQYF.

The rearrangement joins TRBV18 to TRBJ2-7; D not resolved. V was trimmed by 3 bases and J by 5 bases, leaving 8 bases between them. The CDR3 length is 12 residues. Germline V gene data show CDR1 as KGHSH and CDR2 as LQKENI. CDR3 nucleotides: TGTGCCAGCTCACCCCACGGTGACGAGCAGTACTTC. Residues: CASSPHGDEQYF. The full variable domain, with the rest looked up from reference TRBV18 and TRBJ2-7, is NAGVMQNPRHLVRRRGQEARLRCSPMKGHSHVYWYRQLPEEGLKFMVYLQKENIIDESGMPKERFSAEFPKEGPSILRIQQVVRGDSAAYFCASSPHGDEQYFGPGTRLTVT.

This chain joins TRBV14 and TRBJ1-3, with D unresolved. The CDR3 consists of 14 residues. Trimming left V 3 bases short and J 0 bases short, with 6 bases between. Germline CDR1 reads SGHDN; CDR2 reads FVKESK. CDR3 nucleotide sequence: TGTGCCAGCAGCCAGAGGTACTCTGGAAACACCATATATTTT. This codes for CASSQRYSGNTIYF.

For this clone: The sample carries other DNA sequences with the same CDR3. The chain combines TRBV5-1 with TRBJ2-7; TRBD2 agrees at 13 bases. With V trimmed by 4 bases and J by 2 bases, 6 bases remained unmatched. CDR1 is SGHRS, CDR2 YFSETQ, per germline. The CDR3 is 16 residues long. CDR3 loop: CASSPGLAGVAYEQYF. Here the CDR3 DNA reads TGCGCCAGCAGCCCCGGACTAGCGGGGGTCGCCTACGAGCAGTACTTC.

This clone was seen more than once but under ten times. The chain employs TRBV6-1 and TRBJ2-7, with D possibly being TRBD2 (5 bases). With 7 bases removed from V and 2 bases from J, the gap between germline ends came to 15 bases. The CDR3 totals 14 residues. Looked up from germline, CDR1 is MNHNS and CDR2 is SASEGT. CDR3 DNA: TGTGCCAGCACCAACCCAAATAGCGCCTACGAGCAGTACTTC. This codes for CASTNPNSAYEQYF.

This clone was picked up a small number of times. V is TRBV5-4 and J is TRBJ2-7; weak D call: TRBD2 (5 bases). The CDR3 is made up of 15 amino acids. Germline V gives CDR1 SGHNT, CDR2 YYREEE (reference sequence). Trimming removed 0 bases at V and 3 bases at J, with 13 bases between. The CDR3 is CASSLGLSVLYEQYF. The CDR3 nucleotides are TGTGCCAGCAGCTTGGGTCTTAGCGTGCTCTACGAGCAGTACTTC.

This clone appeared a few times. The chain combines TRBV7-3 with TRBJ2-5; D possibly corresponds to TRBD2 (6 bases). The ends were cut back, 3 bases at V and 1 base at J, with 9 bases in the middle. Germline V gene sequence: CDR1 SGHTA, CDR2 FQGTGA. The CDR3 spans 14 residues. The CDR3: CASSFGGGQETQYF. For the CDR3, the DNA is TGTGCCAGCAGCTTTGGGGGAGGCCAAGAGACCCAGTACTTC.